This TCR beta chain was observed in a study of blood T cell repertoires in COVID-19. Some clones are missing from TCRdb's copy, which holds only in-frame ones; the method was immunoSEQ multiplex PCR. The data show 150,000 to 200,000 clones, about nine tenths seen once. This CDR3 spans 16 amino acids. The V gene's germline CDR1 is SGHRS and CDR2 YFSETQ. V lost 3 bases and J lost 6; bases outside the gene matches: 7. This chain uses TRBV5-1 with TRBJ2-7, with 15 positions matching TRBD2. The sample consisted of peripheral blood. This clonotype originated in a man aged 18 to 29 with COVID-19, enrolled during active disease. The CDR3, as DNA: TGCGCCAGCAGCTCCGACCGGGGACTAGCGGGAGGCGAGCAGTACTTC. Protein product: CASSSDRGLAGGEQYF.